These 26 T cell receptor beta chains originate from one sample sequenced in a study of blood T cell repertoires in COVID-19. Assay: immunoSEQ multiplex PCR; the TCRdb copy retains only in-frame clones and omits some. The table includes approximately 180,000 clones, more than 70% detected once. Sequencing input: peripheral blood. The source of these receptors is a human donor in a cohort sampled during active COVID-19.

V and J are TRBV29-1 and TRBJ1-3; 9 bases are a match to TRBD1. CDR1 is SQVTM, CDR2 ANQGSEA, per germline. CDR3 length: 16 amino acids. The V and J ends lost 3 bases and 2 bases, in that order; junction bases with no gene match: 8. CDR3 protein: CSVEDRGKGPGNTIYF. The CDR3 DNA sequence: TGCAGCGTTGAGGACAGGGGAAAAGGGCCTGGAAACACCATATATTTT.

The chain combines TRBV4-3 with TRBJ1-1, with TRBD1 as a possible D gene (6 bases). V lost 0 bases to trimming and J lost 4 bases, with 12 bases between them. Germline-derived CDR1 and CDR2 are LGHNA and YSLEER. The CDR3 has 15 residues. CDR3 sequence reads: CASSQEARGSTEAFF. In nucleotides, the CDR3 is TGCGCCAGCAGCCAAGAGGCCAGGGGAAGCACTGAAGCTTTCTTT.

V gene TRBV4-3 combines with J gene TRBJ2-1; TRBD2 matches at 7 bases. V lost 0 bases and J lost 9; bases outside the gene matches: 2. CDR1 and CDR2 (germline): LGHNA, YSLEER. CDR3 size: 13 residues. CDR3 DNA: TGCGCCAGCAGCCAAGAGGGACTATTTGAGCAGTTCTTC. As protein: CASSQEGLFEQFF.

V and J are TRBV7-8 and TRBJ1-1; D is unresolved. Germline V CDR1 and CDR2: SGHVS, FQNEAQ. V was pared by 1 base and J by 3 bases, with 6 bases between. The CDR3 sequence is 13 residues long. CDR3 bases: TGTGCCAGCAGCTTAGGGCAGTACACTGAAGCTTTCTTT. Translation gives CASSLGQYTEAFF.

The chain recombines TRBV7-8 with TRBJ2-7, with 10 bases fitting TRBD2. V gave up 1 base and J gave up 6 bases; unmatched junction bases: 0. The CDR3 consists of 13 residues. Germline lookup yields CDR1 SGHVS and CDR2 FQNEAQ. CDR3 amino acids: CASSLGTSGEQYF. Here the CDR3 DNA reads TGTGCCAGCAGCTTAGGGACTAGCGGCGAGCAGTACTTC.

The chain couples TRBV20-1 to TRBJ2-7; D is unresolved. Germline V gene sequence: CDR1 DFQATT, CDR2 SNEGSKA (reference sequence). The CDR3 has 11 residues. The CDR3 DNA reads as TGCAGCGGTCAAGGAGACTACGAGCAGTACTTC. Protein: CSGQGDYEQYF.

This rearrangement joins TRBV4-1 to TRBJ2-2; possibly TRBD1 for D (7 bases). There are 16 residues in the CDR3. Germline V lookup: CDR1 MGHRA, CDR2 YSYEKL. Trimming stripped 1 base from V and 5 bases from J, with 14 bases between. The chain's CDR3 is CASSQGQGGRTGELFF. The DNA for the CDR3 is TGCGCCAGCAGCCAAGGGCAGGGGGGCCGGACCGGGGAGCTGTTTTTT.

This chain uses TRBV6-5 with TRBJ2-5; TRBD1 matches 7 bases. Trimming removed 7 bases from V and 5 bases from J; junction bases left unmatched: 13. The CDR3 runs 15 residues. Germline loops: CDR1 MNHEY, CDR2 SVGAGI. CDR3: CASKSRQGQWETQYF. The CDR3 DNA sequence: TGTGCCAGCAAGTCTCGGCAGGGACAGTGGGAGACCCAGTACTTC.

As DNA, the CDR3 is TGTGCCAGCAGCTTAGAGCGGTTCGGGGGGGCCGAGCAGTACTTC. This translates into CASSLERFGGAEQYF. This chain connects TRBV7-8 to TRBJ2-7, with 8 nucleotides matching TRBD2. The CDR3 has 15 residues. J lost 6 bases, V lost 1 base, and 8 bases had no gene match. From germline, CDR1 is SGHVS and CDR2 FQNEAQ.

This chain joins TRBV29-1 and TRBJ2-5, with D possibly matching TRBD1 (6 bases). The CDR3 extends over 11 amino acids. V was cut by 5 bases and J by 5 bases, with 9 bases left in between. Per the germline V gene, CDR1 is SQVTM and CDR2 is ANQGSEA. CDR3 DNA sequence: TGCAGCGTTCTAAGGGGGGAGACCCAGTACTTC. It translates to CSVLRGETQYF.

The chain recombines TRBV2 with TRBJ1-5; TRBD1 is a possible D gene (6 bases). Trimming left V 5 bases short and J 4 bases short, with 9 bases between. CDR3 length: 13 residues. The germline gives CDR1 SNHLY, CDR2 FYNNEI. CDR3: CASSNTGNQPQHF. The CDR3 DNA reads TGTGCCAGCAGTAATACAGGGAATCAGCCCCAGCATTTT.

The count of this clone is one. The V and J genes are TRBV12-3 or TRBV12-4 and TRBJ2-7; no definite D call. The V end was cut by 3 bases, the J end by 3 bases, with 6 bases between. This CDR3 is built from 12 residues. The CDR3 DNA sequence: TGTGCCAGCAGTTTCCTTATCTACGAGCAGTACTTC. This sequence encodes CASSFLIYEQYF.

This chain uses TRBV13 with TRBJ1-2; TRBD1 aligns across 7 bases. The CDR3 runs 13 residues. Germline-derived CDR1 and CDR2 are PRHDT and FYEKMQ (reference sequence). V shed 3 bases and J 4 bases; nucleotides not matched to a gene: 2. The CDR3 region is CASSLHRGYGYTF. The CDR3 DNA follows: TGTGCCAGCAGCTTGCACAGGGGCTATGGCTACACCTTC.

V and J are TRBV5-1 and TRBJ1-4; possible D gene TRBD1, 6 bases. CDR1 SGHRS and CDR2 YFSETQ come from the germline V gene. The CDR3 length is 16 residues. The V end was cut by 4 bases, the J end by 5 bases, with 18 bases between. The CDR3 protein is CASSVTGNHLNEKLFF. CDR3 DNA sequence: TGCGCCAGCAGCGTCACAGGGAACCATCTCAATGAAAAACTGTTTTTT.

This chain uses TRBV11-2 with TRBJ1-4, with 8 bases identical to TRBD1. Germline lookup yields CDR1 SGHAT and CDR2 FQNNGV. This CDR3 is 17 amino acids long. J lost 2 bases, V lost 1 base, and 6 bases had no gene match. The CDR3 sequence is CASSLGITGGTNEKLFF. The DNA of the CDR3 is TGTGCCAGCAGCTTAGGCATCACAGGGGGGACTAATGAAAAACTGTTTTTT.

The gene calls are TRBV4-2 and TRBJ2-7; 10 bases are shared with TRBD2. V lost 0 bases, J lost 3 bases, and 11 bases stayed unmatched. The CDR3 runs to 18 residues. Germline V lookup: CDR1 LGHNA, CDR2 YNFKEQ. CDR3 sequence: CASSQDPSGSWSLYEQYF. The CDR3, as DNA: TGTGCCAGCAGCCAAGATCCTAGCGGGAGTTGGTCCCTCTACGAGCAGTACTTC.

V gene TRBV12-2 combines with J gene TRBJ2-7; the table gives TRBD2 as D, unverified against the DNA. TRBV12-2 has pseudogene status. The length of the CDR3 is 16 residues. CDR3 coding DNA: TGTGCAAGTCGCTTAAAGACTAGCGGGGCCACCTACGAGCAGTACTTC. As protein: CASRLKTSGATYEQYF.

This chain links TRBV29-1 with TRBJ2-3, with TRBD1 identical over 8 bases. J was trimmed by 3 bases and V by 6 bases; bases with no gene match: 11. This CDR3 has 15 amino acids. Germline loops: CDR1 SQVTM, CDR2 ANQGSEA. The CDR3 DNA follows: TGCAGCGTCACCGGGACAGGAGTTGTAACAGATACGCAGTATTTT. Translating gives CSVTGTGVVTDTQYF.

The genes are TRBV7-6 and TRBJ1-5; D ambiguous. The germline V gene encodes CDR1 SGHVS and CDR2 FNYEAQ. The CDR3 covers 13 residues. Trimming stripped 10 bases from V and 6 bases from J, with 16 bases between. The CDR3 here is CATEGANLQPQHF. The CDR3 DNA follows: TGTGCCACCGAGGGCGCTAACCTTCAGCCCCAGCATTTT.

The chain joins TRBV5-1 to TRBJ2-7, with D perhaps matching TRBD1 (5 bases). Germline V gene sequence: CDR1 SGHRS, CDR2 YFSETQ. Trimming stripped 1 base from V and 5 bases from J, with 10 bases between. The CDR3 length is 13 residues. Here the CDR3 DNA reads TGCGCCAGCAGCTTGCAGGGTACCGACGAGCAGTACTTC. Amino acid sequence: CASSLQGTDEQYF.

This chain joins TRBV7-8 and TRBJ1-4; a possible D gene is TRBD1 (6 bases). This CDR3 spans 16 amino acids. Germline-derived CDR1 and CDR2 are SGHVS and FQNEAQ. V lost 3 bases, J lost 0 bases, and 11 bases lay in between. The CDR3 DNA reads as TGTGCCAGCAGCTTGTCCGCAGGGGCAACTAATGAAAAACTGTTTTTT. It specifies CASSLSAGATNEKLFF.

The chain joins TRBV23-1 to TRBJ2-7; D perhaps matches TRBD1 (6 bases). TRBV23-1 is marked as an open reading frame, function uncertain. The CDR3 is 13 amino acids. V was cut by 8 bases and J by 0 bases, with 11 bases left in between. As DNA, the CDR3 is TGCGCCAGCCCTGGGACAAGCTCCTACGAGCAGTACTTC. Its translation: CASPGTSSYEQYF.

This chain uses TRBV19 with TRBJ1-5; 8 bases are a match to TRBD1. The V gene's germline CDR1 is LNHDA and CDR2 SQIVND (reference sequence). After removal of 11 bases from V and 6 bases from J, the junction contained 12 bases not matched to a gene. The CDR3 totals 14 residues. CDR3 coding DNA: TGTGCCGCGTGGGACAGGAGTCGGGGTCAGCCCCAGCATTTT. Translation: CAAWDRSRGQPQHF.

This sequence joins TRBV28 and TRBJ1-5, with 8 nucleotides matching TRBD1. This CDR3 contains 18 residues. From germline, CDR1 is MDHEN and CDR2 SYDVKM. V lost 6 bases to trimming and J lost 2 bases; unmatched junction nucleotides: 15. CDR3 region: CASRPSPGQGRGNQPQHF. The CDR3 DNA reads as TGTGCCAGCAGACCCTCACCAGGACAGGGTCGCGGCAATCAGCCCCAGCATTTT.

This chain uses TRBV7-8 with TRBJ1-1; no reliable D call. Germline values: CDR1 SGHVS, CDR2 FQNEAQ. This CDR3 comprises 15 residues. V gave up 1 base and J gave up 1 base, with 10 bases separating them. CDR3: CASSLDRGTNTEAFF. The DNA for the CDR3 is TGTGCCAGCAGCTTAGATCGGGGTACGAACACTGAAGCTTTCTTT.

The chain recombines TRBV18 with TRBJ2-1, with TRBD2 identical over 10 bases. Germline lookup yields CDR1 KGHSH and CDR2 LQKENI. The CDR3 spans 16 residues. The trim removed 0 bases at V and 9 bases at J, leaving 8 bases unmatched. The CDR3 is CASSPPGLAGDVEQFF. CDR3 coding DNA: TGTGCCAGCTCACCACCGGGCCTAGCGGGAGATGTTGAGCAGTTCTTC.